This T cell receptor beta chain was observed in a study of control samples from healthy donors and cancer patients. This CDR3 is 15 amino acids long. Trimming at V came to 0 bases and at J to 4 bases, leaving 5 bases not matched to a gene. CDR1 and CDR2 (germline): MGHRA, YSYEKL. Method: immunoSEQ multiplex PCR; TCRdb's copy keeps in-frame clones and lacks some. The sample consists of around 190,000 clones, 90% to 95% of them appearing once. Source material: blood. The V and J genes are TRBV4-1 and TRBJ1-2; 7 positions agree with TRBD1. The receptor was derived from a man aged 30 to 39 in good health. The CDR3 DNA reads TGCGCCAGCAGCCAAGATCCAGGGGGAAGCTATGGCTACACCTTC. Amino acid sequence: CASSQDPGGSYGYTF.